Presented here are 22 T cell receptor beta chains from one specimen sequenced in a study of blood T cell repertoires in COVID-19. Profiled with immunoSEQ multiplex PCR; TCRdb holds only in-frame clones, not every one. The profile shows roughly 250,000 clones, 86% of them singletons. The sequencing input was PBMCs or T cells enriched from blood (not recorded which). The source is a woman aged 45-60 years who had recovered from COVID-19.

This chain links TRBV19 with TRBJ2-5, with TRBD1 matching 12 bases. J gave up 4 bases and V 4 bases, and 7 bases lay outside the gene matches. Germline CDR1 and CDR2: LNHDA and SQIVND (reference sequence). The CDR3 totals 16 residues. CDR3 sequence (DNA): TGTGCCAGTAGTAGGCCCGGGACAGGGGGCATAGAGACCCAGTACTTC. It yields the protein CASSRPGTGGIETQYF.

The chain has TRBV2 and TRBJ1-2, with TRBD1 identical over 10 bases. V lost 8 bases, J lost 3 bases, and 6 bases stayed unmatched. This CDR3 comprises 14 residues. Germline V CDR1 and CDR2: SNHLY, FYNNEI. The CDR3 DNA follows: TGTGCCAGCGTGGGACAGGGGATTTACTATGGCTACACCTTC. Encoded protein: CASVGQGIYYGYTF.

V and J are TRBV30 and TRBJ1-2; tentatively, D is TRBD1 (5 bases). The CDR3 extends over 14 amino acids. Trimming removed 2 bases at V and 4 bases at J, with 14 bases between. Germline V gene data show CDR1 as GTSNPN and CDR2 as SVGIG (reference sequence). The CDR3 reads CAWSPPGRGYGYTF. CDR3 DNA sequence: TGTGCCTGGAGTCCCCCAGGGAGGGGCTATGGCTACACCTTC. The full variable domain, with the rest looked up from reference TRBV30 and TRBJ1-2, is SQTIHQWPATLVQPVGSPLSLECTVEGTSNPNLYWYRQAAGRGLQLLFYSVGIGQISSEVPQNLSASRPQDRQFILSSKKLLLSDSGFYLCAWSPPGRGYGYTFGSGTRLTVV.

The CDR3 DNA follows: TGCAGCGTTCTCTACGAGCAGTACTTC. Amino acid sequence: CSVLYEQYF. This chain connects TRBV29-1 to TRBJ2-7; D is unclear. V was cut by 5 bases and J by 3 bases, with 2 bases left in between. CDR1 and CDR2 from the germline V gene are SQVTM and ANQGSEA. CDR3 length equals 9 residues.

This chain links TRBV4-3 with TRBJ2-7; possible D gene TRBD2, 5 bases. Trimming pared 4 bases from V and 7 bases from J, leaving 20 bases between. There are 15 residues in the CDR3. CDR1 LGHNA and CDR2 YSLEER come from the germline V gene. The chain's CDR3 is CASSPVGGRLWEQYF. CDR3 in DNA: TGCGCCAGCAGCCCGGTAGGAGGCCGTTTATGGGAGCAGTACTTC.

The V call is TRBV11-3, the J call TRBJ2-7; D is uncertain. The CDR3 sequence is 14 residues long. Germline V gene sequence: CDR1 SGHNT, CDR2 YENEEA. V was trimmed by 4 bases and J by 2 bases, leaving 12 bases between them. The CDR3 here is CASSSREQPYEQYF. The CDR3 region has the DNA TGTGCCAGCAGCTCGCGCGAACAGCCCTACGAGCAGTACTTC.

The chain employs TRBV5-4 and TRBJ2-2; D is unresolved. Germline lookup yields CDR1 SGHNT and CDR2 YYREEE (reference sequence). V was pared by 4 bases and J by 7 bases, with 5 bases between. The CDR3 sequence is 11 residues long. The CDR3 sequence is CASSRGGELFF. DNA for the CDR3: TGTGCCAGCAGCCGAGGCGGGGAGCTGTTTTTT. The full variable domain, completed using reference TRBV5-4 and TRBJ2-2, is ETGVTQSPTHLIKTRGQQVTLRCSSQSGHNTVSWYQQALGQGPQFIFQYYREEENGRGNFPPRFSGLQFPNYSSELNVNALELDDSALYLCASSRGGELFFGEGSRLTVL.

For the CDR3, the DNA is TGTGCCAGTAGTATAGATGGGGGAGGAAACGAGCAGTACTTC. Protein product: CASSIDGGGNEQYF. J is TRBJ2-7 and V is TRBV19, with D possibly TRBD2 on 6 matching bases. Between the trimmed V and J ends, which lost 0 bases and 5 bases, there was a span of 11 bases. Germline V gene sequence: CDR1 LNHDA, CDR2 SQIVND (reference sequence). The CDR3 covers 14 residues.

This clone appeared a single time. The rearrangement uses TRBV5-1 and TRBJ1-1, with D perhaps matching TRBD1 (5 bases). This CDR3 has 14 amino acids. CDR1 is SGHRS and CDR2 is YFSETQ in the germline V gene. Trimming shortened V by 4 bases and J by 6 bases, and 16 bases separated the two germline ends. The CDR3 sequence: CASSSSGFRAEAFF. CDR3 DNA: TGCGCCAGCAGCAGTAGTGGATTCAGGGCTGAAGCTTTCTTT. Complete variable domain (other parts from reference TRBV5-1 and TRBJ1-1): KAGVTQTPRYLIKTRGQQVTLSCSPISGHRSVSWYQQTPGQGLQFLFEYFSETQRNKGNFPGRFSGRQFSNSRSEMNVSTLELGDSALYLCASSSSGFRAEAFFGQGTRLTVV.

This clone has a handful of counts. The V gene is TRBV5-4, the J gene TRBJ1-1; D unclear. Trimming pared 3 bases from V and 1 base from J, leaving 10 bases between. The germline gives CDR1 SGHNT, CDR2 YYREEE (reference sequence). This CDR3 has 14 amino acids. DNA of the CDR3: TGTGCCAGCAGCTCACGCCACTGGAACACTGAAGCTTTCTTT. This gives the protein CASSSRHWNTEAFF.

CDR3 amino acids: CASSLTSGSYEQYF. The DNA of the CDR3 is TGTGCCAGCAGCCTAACTAGCGGGAGTTACGAGCAGTACTTC. J is TRBJ2-7 and V is TRBV3-1 (or the pseudogene TRBV3-2), with TRBD2 identical over 11 bases. Trimming removed 4 bases from V and 4 bases from J; junction bases left unmatched: 3. The germline V gene encodes CDR1 LGHDT and CDR2 YNNKEL (reference sequence). This CDR3 spans 14 amino acids.

The gene calls are TRBV7-3 and TRBJ1-1, with no clear D. The CDR3 has 13 residues. V was trimmed by 5 bases and J by 5 bases, leaving 12 bases between them. From germline, CDR1 is SGHTA and CDR2 FQGTGA. The CDR3 here is CASSPAGETEAFF. The CDR3 coding sequence is TGTGCCAGCAGCCCCGCGGGTGAGACTGAAGCTTTCTTT.

The chain carries TRBV28 and TRBJ1-1; D not resolved. The CDR3 runs to 15 residues. Per the germline V gene, CDR1 is MDHEN and CDR2 is SYDVKM. The germline V and J ends were trimmed by 6 bases and 0 bases, with 14 bases remaining between them. The CDR3 spells CASSNAGTLNTEAFF. The CDR3 DNA sequence: TGTGCCAGCAGCAACGCGGGCACCTTGAACACTGAAGCTTTCTTT.

The chain uses TRBV5-4 and TRBJ2-2; D might be TRBD2 (6 bases). The CDR3 has 14 amino acids. Germline lookup yields CDR1 SGHNT and CDR2 YYREEE (reference sequence). V gave up 0 bases and J gave up 7 bases, with 10 bases separating them. The CDR3 DNA reads as TGTGCCAGCAGCTTGGCGGGGGTTAACGGGGAGCTGTTTTTT. It specifies CASSLAGVNGELFF.

A single count supports this clone. The chain carries TRBV18 and TRBJ2-1; 11 positions agree with TRBD1. The germline V gene encodes CDR1 KGHSH and CDR2 LQKENI. The CDR3 runs 17 residues. J lost 4 bases, V lost 0 bases, and 5 bases had no gene match. The CDR3 region has the DNA TGTGCCAGCTCACCACCGCGAGGACAGGGGGCATACAATGAGCAGTTCTTC. Translating it yields CASSPPRGQGAYNEQFF.

This rearrangement joins TRBV11-2 to TRBJ2-7; 9 bases agree with TRBD1. Germline assignment: CDR1 SGHAT and CDR2 FQNNGV. With 2 bases clipped from V and 9 bases from J, the junction kept 11 bases outside the gene matches. The CDR3 runs to 15 residues. The CDR3 sequence: CASSLNTGGQGPQYF. The CDR3 coding sequence is TGTGCCAGCAGCTTAAATACGGGGGGACAGGGCCCGCAGTACTTC.

The chain carries TRBV6-6 and TRBJ1-3; D perhaps matches TRBD1 (5 bases). The CDR3 is made up of 14 amino acids. Trimming left V 8 bases short and J 2 bases short, with 13 bases between. Looked up from germline, CDR1 is MNHNY and CDR2 is SVGAGI (reference sequence). The CDR3 spells CASLTSGAGNTIYF. In DNA form, the CDR3 reads TGTGCCAGCCTTACGTCGGGGGCTGGAAACACCATATATTTT.

This chain connects TRBV18 to TRBJ2-5; tentatively, D is TRBD1 (6 bases). Germline V lookup: CDR1 KGHSH, CDR2 LQKENI. Trimming cost V 4 bases and J 5 bases, with 11 bases left between them. CDR3 length: 13 amino acids. The CDR3 sequence is CASSLLGAETQYF. The CDR3 DNA reads TGTGCCAGCTCACTTTTGGGGGCCGAGACCCAGTACTTC.

The chain joins TRBV6-5 to TRBJ1-1; the D gene is possibly TRBD1 (5 bases). V gave up 0 bases and J gave up 3 bases, with 11 bases separating them. Germline-derived CDR1 and CDR2 are MNHEY and SVGAGI. This CDR3 comprises 15 residues. The DNA for the CDR3 is TGTGCCAGCAGTTACTCCAGGGTAGGGTACACTGAAGCTTTCTTT. This gives the protein CASSYSRVGYTEAFF.

The chain recombines TRBV7-2 with TRBJ1-2; D unresolved. The CDR3 runs 12 residues. Germline V gives CDR1 SGHTA, CDR2 FQGNSA. Trimming took off 2 bases at V and 5 bases at J, with 6 bases between the two ends. Here the CDR3 reads CASSLTQYGYTF. The CDR3 DNA reads TGTGCCAGCAGCTTAACGCAGTATGGCTACACCTTC. Filled out from reference TRBV7-2 and TRBJ1-2, the complete variable domain reads GAGVSQSPSNKVTEKGKDVELRCDPISGHTALYWYRQSLGQGLEFLIYFQGNSAPDKSGLPSDRFSAERTGGSVSTLTIQRTQQEDSAVYLCASSLTQYGYTFGSGTRLTVV.

This chain joins TRBV3-1 (or the pseudogene TRBV3-2) and TRBJ1-5, with D perhaps TRBD1 (5 bases). Trimming removed 3 bases at V and 3 bases at J, with 9 bases between. This CDR3 spans 14 amino acids. Per the germline V gene, CDR1 is LGHDT and CDR2 is YNNKEL (reference sequence). CDR3 in DNA: TGTGCCAGCAGCCAGGGGGGATCCAATCAGCCCCAGCATTTT. Amino acids: CASSQGGSNQPQHF.

The rearrangement links TRBV7-2 to TRBJ2-5; TRBD1 aligns across 7 bases. There are 15 residues in the CDR3. Germline trimming cut 5 bases from V and 5 bases from J; bases unmatched to any gene: 11. CDR1 and CDR2 (germline): SGHTA, FQGNSA. CDR3 nucleotide sequence: TGTGCCAGCAGCCTCGGGACAGACACCGGGGAGACCCAGTACTTC. It yields the protein CASSLGTDTGETQYF.